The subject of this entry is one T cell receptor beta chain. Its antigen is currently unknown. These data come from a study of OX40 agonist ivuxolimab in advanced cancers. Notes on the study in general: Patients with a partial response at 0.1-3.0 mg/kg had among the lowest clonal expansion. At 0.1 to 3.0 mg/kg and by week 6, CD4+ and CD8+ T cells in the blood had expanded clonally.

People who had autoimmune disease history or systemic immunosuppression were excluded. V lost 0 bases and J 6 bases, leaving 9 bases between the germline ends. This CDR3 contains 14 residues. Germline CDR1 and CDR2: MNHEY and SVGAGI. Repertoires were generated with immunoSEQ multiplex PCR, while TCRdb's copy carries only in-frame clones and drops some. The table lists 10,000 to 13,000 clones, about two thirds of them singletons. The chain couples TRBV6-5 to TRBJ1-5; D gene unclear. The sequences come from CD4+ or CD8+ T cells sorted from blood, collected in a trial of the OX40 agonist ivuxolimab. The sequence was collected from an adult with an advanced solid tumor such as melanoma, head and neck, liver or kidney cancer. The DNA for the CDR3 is TGTGCCAGCAGTTACTCGGGGTTGAGTCAGCCCCAGCATTTT. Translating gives CASSYSGLSQPQHF.